These T cell receptor beta chains were read from a single sample in a study of T-cell reconstitution after alpha-beta-depleted transplantation in children. One entry per CDR3 protein results from TCRdb running MiXCR on the PCR reads. The repertoire includes 400,000 to 450,000 distinct CDR3 sequences, around two fifths of them detected once, and around a quarter sits in the top ten. The sequencing here drew on PBMCs, taken before TCRalphabeta/CD19-depleted stem cell transplant. The receptor source for this set is a girl aged 2 to 9 with aplastic anemia, due to receive a stem cell transplant. The CDR3 runs from the conserved cysteine through the conserved F or W. Fields, in order: V gene, J gene, CDR3 protein.

v_call: TRBV10-3; j_call: TRBJ2-3; cdr3_aa: CAISGIGQEHTDTQYF
v_call: TRBV24-1; j_call: TRBJ2-5; cdr3_aa: CATSHGGQETQYF
v_call: TRBV29-1; j_call: TRBJ1-3; cdr3_aa: CSVGWGQLGGNTIYF
v_call: TRBV10-2; j_call: TRBJ2-5; cdr3_aa: CASSIRGKETQYF
v_call: TRBV20-1; j_call: TRBJ1-3; cdr3_aa: CSARKGARVSGNTIYF
v_call: TRBV5-1; j_call: TRBJ2-1; cdr3_aa: CASSLAWTSEDNEQFF
v_call: TRBV27; j_call: TRBJ2-1; cdr3_aa: CASSSSGYNEQFF
v_call: TRBV7-2; j_call: TRBJ2-1; cdr3_aa: CASSLARGRGNKQFF
v_call: TRBV7-9; j_call: TRBJ2-1; cdr3_aa: CASSSLIHHNEQFF
v_call: TRBV5-1; j_call: TRBJ1-1; cdr3_aa: CASSSTAPQGNTEAFF
v_call: TRBV9; j_call: TRBJ2-1; cdr3_aa: CASSPIGGRPPYNEQFF
v_call: TRBV7-9; j_call: TRBJ2-3; cdr3_aa: CASSYPGGQGTDTQYF
v_call: TRBV20-1; j_call: TRBJ2-1; cdr3_aa: CSASVLGVNNDQFF
v_call: TRBV6-1; j_call: TRBJ2-3; cdr3_aa: CASSVLDTQYF
v_call: TRBV3-1; j_call: TRBJ2-1; cdr3_aa: CASSQGLAVYNEQFF
v_call: TRBV29-1; j_call: TRBJ2-1; cdr3_aa: CSVDSYNEQFF
v_call: TRBV5-1; j_call: TRBJ1-4; cdr3_aa: CAISLVGGRGSEKLFF